Described below is a single TCR beta chain sequence and its context. Its antigen specificity is not known. No per-base quality is available; no much larger clone lies one base away. Measured from the cysteine to the phenylalanine, the CDR3 is 16 residues long. The entry retains the CDR3 DNA only, 48 bases that are in frame from base 1. V and J are trimmed by 0 bases and 8 bases, and the gene matches miss 10 bases of the junction. As encoded in the germline V gene, CDR1 is SGDLS while CDR2 is YYNGEE. Genomic DNA was extracted from sorted cells for sequencing of the TCRbeta CDR3 region. The immunoSEQ Assay was used to sequence the TCRbeta CDR3 regions. Not all clones reach the TCRdb copy of this immuneACCESS table, which keeps in-frame sequences only. Checked studies attribute under half of the gap to unresolved V genes and leave the rest unexplained. The sample yields tens of thousands of clones; about 88% were counted once. Approximately 0.35% of the sample goes to the ten largest clones.

This sample is part of a study of OX40 agonist ivuxolimab in advanced cancers. For the study in its entirety: Ivuxolimab, which targeted the costimulatory receptor OX40 (CD134), was an agonistic, fully human IgG2 monoclonal antibody. The paper describes the monotherapy dose-escalation part (N of about 55 patients) of the phase I trial of ivuxolimab. In the dose-escalation cohort, around 80% of patients were male, and the mean age was roughly 60 years with a range of roughly 23 to 79. Intravenous ivuxolimab was administered to patients every 2 weeks at six dose levels: 0.01, 0.1, 0.3, 1.5, 3 and 10 mg/kg. The purpose of peripheral TCRbeta sequencing was to test whether ivuxolimab changed TCR sequence diversity and led to clonal T-cell expansion. Prior anti-PD-1, anti-PD-L1 or anti-CTLA-4 therapy was permitted, and checkpoint inhibitors had been received by approximately 39% of dose-escalation patients. Partial responses were achieved by three dose-escalation patients, of whom one had hepatocellular carcinoma and two had cutaneous melanoma. Of the approximately 54 patients in dose escalation, some 20 had hepatocellular carcinoma, about 15 had melanoma, 9 had renal cell carcinoma and 9 had head and neck cancer. Overall study outcomes, separate from this receptor: In the 0.1-3.0 mg/kg groups, partial responders were among the patients with the lowest normalized peripheral clonal expansion, particularly in CD8+ T cells. After ivuxolimab, CD8+ T cells had more expanded clones than CD4+ T cells on average. At doses of 0.1 to 3.0 mg/kg, clonal expansion of both CD4+ and CD8+ T cells in blood was seen between baseline and week 6. The antigen specificity of the peripheral T cells that underwent clonal expansion was not determined. Low levels of normalized T-cell clonal expansion were also seen in some nonresponding patients.

The trial excluded patients who had a history of autoimmune disease or were on systemic immunosuppression. Peripheral blood for TCR sequencing was collected from all dose cohorts at baseline, on cycle 4 day 1, and on cycle 7 day 1. Samples came from an open-label, multicenter, first-in-human phase I dose-escalation trial of ivuxolimab. Adults with locally advanced or metastatic melanoma, renal cell, hepatocellular, or head and neck squamous cell carcinoma were enrolled in the trial. Before TCR sequencing, CD4+ T cells and CD8+ T cells from peripheral blood were sorted into separate populations. This clonotype was obtained from an adult with an advanced solid tumor such as melanoma, head and neck, liver or kidney cancer. The sequences come from CD4+ or CD8+ T cells sorted from blood, collected in a trial of the OX40 agonist ivuxolimab. The chain is assembled from TRBV9 and TRBJ1-2; 10 central bases correspond to TRBD1. The DNA reads TGTGCCAGCAGCGTAGAACCGGGACAGGGGCTAGGCGGCTACACCTTC. It is translated as CASSVEPGQGLGGYTF.